These 17 T cell receptor beta chains were sequenced from one sample in a study of blood T cells in healthy people across ages. A second about 6 to 11 cycle PCR used barcoded and J-beta primers. MiXCR was run by TCRdb on the 5' RACE reads, yielding one entry per CDR3 protein. The data contain roughly 730,000 distinct CDR3 sequences, roughly 50% of them singletons. The sequenced material came from blood. The receptors were gathered from a man in his forties in good health.

The chain carries TRBV28 and TRBJ2-6; TRBD1 or TRBD2 may be the D gene (5 bases each). The CDR3 is 15 residues long. Germline V CDR1 and CDR2: MDHEN, SYDVKM. Trimming stripped 1 base from V and 4 bases from J, with 8 bases between. The CDR3 loop reads CASSLSGTGANVLTF. CDR3 bases: TGTGCCAGCAGTTTATCAGGGACCGGGGCCAACGTCCTGACTTTC.

The rearrangement joins TRBV12-5 to TRBJ2-5; TRBD2 is a possible D gene (5 bases). This CDR3 region has 15 residues. The germline CDR1 and CDR2 sequences are LGHNT and FRNRAP. Trimming left V 6 bases short and J 5 bases short, with 19 bases between. For the CDR3, the DNA is TGTGCTAGTGGACCCGACCTTCGGGGTACGGAGACCCAGTACTTC. It codes for CASGPDLRGTETQYF. Using reference TRBV12-5 and TRBJ2-5 for the parts outside the CDR3, the full variable domain is DARVTQTPRHKVTEMGQEVTMRCQPILGHNTVFWYRQTMMQGLELLAYFRNRAPLDDSGMPKDRFSAEMPDATLATLKIQPSEPRDSAVYFCASGPDLRGTETQYFGPGTRLLVL.

The J gene is TRBJ2-1, the V gene TRBV4-1; TRBD2 agrees at 7 bases. The CDR3 has 21 amino acids. Per the germline V gene, CDR1 is MGHRA and CDR2 is YSYEKL. The V and J ends lost 1 base and 0 bases, in that order; junction bases with no gene match: 18. CDR3 DNA sequence: TGCGCCAGCAGCCAAGTTGCTTCGGCTAGCGGCCTTTTATCCTCCTACAATGAGCAGTTCTTC. It encodes CASSQVASASGLLSSYNEQFF.

This rearrangement joins TRBV5-1 to TRBJ1-1, with no clear D. V gave up 4 bases and J gave up 6 bases, with 13 bases separating them. The CDR3 length is 13 residues. The V gene's germline CDR1 is SGHRS and CDR2 YFSETQ. CDR3 region: CASSVAGLSEAFF. In DNA, the CDR3 is TGCGCCAGCAGCGTGGCCGGTTTGTCTGAAGCTTTCTTT.

In DNA form, the CDR3 reads TGCAGCGGGTCTCTAGCGGGAGCGGGGGATACGCAGTATTTT. Translated, it gives CSGSLAGAGDTQYF. The rearrangement uses TRBV20-1 and TRBJ2-3, with 10 bases lining up with TRBD2. In germline, CDR1 is DFQATT, CDR2 SNEGSKA (reference sequence). The CDR3 runs 14 residues.

The rearrangement uses TRBV10-3 and TRBJ2-7; D is perhaps TRBD2 (6 bases). This CDR3 has 11 amino acids. The ends were cut back, 6 bases at V and 10 bases at J, with 13 bases in the middle. Germline V CDR1 and CDR2: ENHRY, SYGVKD. The CDR3 bases are TGTGCCATCAGCCGAGGGGAGGCCCAGTACTTC. Its translation: CAISRGEAQYF.

The CDR3 DNA reads TGTGCCAGCAGCTTCGGGAGGGACAGTAATGAGCAGTTCTTC. It codes for CASSFGRDSNEQFF. The chain links TRBV11-3 to TRBJ2-1; maybe TRBD2 (8 bases). Germline loops: CDR1 SGHNT, CDR2 YENEEA. This CDR3 spans 14 amino acids. Trimming took off 3 bases at V and 7 bases at J, with 13 bases between the two ends.

In its sample, this clonotype was seen once. V gene TRBV12-3 or TRBV12-4 combines with J gene TRBJ2-7; a weak D match, TRBD1 (5 bases). V was clipped by 3 bases and J by 7 bases, with 19 bases between them. This CDR3 comprises 15 residues. CDR3 in amino acids: CASSFQGGIYNEQYF. The DNA of the CDR3 is TGTGCCAGCAGTTTTCAGGGTGGTATCTACAATGAGCAGTACTTC.

This clonotype was seen only a few times. V is TRBV5-1 and J is TRBJ2-7, with 14 bases matching TRBD2. Germline V gives CDR1 SGHRS, CDR2 YFSETQ. V trimming: 0 bases; J trimming: 2 bases; junction bases outside the gene matches: 1. This CDR3 contains 16 residues. The CDR3 here is CASSLATSGRAYEQYF. CDR3 DNA sequence: TGCGCCAGCAGCTTGGCGACTAGCGGGAGGGCCTACGAGCAGTACTTC.

The gene calls are TRBV4-1 and TRBJ2-7, with D perhaps TRBD1 or TRBD2 (6 bases each). CDR1 and CDR2 from the germline V gene are MGHRA and YSYEKL. The CDR3 length is 16 residues. The V and J ends lost 1 base and 0 bases respectively, with 13 bases between them. CDR3 DNA: TGCGCCAGCAGCCAAGGGGGGGCCCCCTCCTCCTACGAGCAGTACTTC. This translates into CASSQGGAPSSYEQYF.

This clonotype came up a few times. The rearrangement uses TRBV9 and TRBJ2-1, with D hard to call. The ends were cut back, 1 base at V and 3 bases at J, with 5 bases in the middle. The CDR3 loop spans 13 amino acids. Germline V gives CDR1 SGDLS, CDR2 YYNGEE. The CDR3 DNA sequence: TGTGCCAGCAGCGTATCGGTCTACAATGAGCAGTTCTTC. Protein: CASSVSVYNEQFF.

In regard to this clonotype: A much more abundant neighbour one base away suggests this may be a read error. The rearrangement uses TRBV5-1 and TRBJ2-7; TRBD1 might be the D (6 bases). The CDR3 runs to 13 residues. CDR1 SGHRS and CDR2 YFSETQ come from the germline V gene. CDR3 amino acids: CASSRSGAYKQYF. The CDR3 nucleotides read TGCGCCAGCAGCCGCTCAGGGGCCTACAAGCAGTACTTC.

In its sample, this clonotype was seen once. CDR3 coding DNA: TGCGCCAGCAGCCAAGGCGGGGGGAATTATAATTCACCCCTCCACTTT. This gives the protein CASSQGGGNYNSPLHF. The chain recombines TRBV4-1 with TRBJ1-6, with D tentatively TRBD1 (5 bases). V lost 1 base and J 4 bases, leaving 11 bases between the germline ends. CDR1 MGHRA and CDR2 YSYEKL come from the germline V gene. There are 16 residues in the CDR3.

The DNA of the CDR3 is TGTGCCAGCAGTTTGGGACAGGTTCGGAATTCACCCCTCCACTTT. Its translation is CASSLGQVRNSPLHF. V usage is TRBV12-3 or TRBV12-4 and J usage is TRBJ1-6; the match to TRBD1 covers 8 bases. The CDR3 length is 15 residues. V was pared by 3 bases and J by 7 bases, with 5 bases of the junction left unmatched.

This chain joins TRBV13 and TRBJ2-3; 7 bases match TRBD1. J lost 4 bases, V lost 1 base, and 5 bases had no gene match. CDR3 length: 15 amino acids. Germline assignment: CDR1 PRHDT and CDR2 FYEKMQ (reference sequence). The CDR3 region is CASSLEQGIADTQYF. In nucleotides, the CDR3 is TGTGCCAGCAGCTTAGAACAGGGGATAGCAGATACGCAGTATTTT.

The table lists this clonotype with a few counts. A read error is possible here, since a much larger clone lies one base away. The chain employs TRBV28 and TRBJ2-7, with TRBD1 matching 7 bases. This CDR3 is built from 15 residues. V lost 5 bases and J lost 10; bases outside the gene matches: 17. Germline CDR1 is MDHEN and CDR2 is SYDVKM. The CDR3 spells CASSGVGTAREVQYF. As DNA, the CDR3 is TGTGCCAGCAGTGGAGTCGGGACAGCACGAGAAGTACAGTACTTC.

This clonotype has only a few counts. V and J are TRBV10-3 and TRBJ2-7, with a weak D call TRBD1 (5 bases). Looked up from germline, CDR1 is ENHRY and CDR2 is SYGVKD. The ends were cut back, 6 bases at V and 5 bases at J, with 11 bases in the middle. The CDR3 is 12 residues long. The CDR3 nucleotides are TGTGCCATCAGCCATTCCAGGGACGAGCAGTACTTC. This translates into CAISHSRDEQYF.